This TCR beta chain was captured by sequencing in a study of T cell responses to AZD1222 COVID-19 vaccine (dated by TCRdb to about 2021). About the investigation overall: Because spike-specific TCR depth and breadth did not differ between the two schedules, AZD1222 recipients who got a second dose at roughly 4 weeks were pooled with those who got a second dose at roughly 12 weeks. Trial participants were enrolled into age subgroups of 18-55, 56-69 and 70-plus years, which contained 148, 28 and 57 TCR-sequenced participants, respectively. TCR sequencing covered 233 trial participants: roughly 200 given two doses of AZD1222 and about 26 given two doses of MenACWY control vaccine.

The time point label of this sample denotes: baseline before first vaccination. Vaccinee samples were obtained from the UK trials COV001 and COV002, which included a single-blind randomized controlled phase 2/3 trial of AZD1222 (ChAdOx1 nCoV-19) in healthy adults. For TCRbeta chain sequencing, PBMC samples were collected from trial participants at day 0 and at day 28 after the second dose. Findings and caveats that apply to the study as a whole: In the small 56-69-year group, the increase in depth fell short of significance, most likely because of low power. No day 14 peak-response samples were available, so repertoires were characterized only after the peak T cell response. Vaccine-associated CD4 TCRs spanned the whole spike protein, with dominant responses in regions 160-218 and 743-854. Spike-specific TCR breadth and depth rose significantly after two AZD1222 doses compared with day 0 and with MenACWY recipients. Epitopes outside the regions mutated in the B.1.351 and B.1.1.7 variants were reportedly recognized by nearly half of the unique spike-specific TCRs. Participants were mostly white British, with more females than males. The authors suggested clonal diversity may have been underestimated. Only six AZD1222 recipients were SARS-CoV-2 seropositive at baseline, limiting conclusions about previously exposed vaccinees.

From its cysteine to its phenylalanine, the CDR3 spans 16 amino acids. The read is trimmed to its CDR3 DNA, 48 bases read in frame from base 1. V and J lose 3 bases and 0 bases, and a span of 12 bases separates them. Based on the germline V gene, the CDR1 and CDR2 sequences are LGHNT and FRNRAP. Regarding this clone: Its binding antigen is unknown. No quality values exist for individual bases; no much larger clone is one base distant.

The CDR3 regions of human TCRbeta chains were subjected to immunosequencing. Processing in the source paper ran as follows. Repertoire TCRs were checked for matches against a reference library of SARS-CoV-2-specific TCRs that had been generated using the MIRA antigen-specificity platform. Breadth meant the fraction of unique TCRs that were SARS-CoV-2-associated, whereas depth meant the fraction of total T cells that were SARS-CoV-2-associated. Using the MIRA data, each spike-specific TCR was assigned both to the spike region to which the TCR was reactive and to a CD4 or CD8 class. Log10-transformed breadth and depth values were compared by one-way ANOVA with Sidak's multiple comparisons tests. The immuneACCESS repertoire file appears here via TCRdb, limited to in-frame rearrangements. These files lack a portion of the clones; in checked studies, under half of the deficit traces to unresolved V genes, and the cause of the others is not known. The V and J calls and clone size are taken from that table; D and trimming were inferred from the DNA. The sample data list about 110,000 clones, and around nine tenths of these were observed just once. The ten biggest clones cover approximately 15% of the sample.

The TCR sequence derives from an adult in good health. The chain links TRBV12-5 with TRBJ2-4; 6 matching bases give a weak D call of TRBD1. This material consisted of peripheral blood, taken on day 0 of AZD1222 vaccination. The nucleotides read TGTGCTAGTGGTTTAAGGACAGATCTAGCCAAAAACATTCAGTACTTC. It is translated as CASGLRTDLAKNIQYF. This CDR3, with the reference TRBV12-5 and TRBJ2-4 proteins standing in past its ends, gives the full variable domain DARVTQTPRHKVTEMGQEVTMRCQPILGHNTVFWYRQTMMQGLELLAYFRNRAPLDDSGMPKDRFSAEMPDATLATLKIQPSEPRDSAVYFCASGLRTDLAKNIQYFGAGTRLSVL.